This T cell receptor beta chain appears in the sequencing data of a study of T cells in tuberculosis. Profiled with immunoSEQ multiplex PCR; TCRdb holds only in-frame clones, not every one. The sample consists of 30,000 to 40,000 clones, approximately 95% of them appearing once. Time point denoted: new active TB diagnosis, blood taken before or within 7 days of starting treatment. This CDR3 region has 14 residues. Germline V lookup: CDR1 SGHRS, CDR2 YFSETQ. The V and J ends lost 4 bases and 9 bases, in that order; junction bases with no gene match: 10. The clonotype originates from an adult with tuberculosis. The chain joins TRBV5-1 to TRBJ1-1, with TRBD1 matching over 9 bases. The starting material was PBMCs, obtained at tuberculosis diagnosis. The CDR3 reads CASSDQDRGSQAFF. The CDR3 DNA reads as TGCGCCAGCAGCGATCAGGACAGGGGTTCGCAAGCTTTCTTT.